The sequence of this T cell receptor beta chain was determined in a study of identical twins. This clonotype occurred a few times. What it recognizes is unknown. TCRdb reprocessed the 5' RACE reads with MiXCR, giving one entry per CDR3 protein. The data hold some 320,000 distinct CDR3 sequences, with roughly an eighth observed a single time. The study's findings and limits: Cord blood beta clonotypes that were abundant carried fewer insertions, and memory repertoires showed no such trend. Models underpredicted monozygotic twin sharing of out-of-frame TCR alpha.

Another study also made use of these data, one on yellow fever vaccine responses in identical twins.

The material sequenced was CD8+ T cells sorted from blood. This clonotype originated in a woman in her late teens or twenties in good health.

This chain's CDR3 is CASSESPVYEQYV. In nucleotides, the CDR3 is TGCGCCAGCAGTGAGTCGCCCGTCTACGAGCAGTACGTC. The J gene is TRBJ2-7, the V gene TRBV10-2; D remains ambiguous. The germline V and J ends were trimmed by 0 bases and 3 bases, with 6 bases remaining between them. This CDR3 is built from 13 residues. CDR1 is WSHSY, CDR2 SAAADI, per germline.